These T cell receptor beta chains were read from a single sample in a study of blood T cell repertoires in COVID-19. Assay used: immunoSEQ multiplex PCR; TCRdb lists only in-frame clones, some missing. The data show some 230,000 clones, with about 85% seen just once and approximately 5.1% held by the top ten. The sequencing input was peripheral blood. These receptors came from a woman in her sixties who had recovered from COVID-19. CDR3s leave out the opening cysteine and the closing phenylalanine or tryptophan.

j_call v_call cdr3_length cdr3_aa
TRBJ2-7 TRBV4-1 15 ASSHPTPGGRSYEQY
TRBJ2-1 TRBV30 13 AWTGGAVSYNEQF
TRBJ2-5 TRBV18 14 ASSPGQGVMGETQY
TRBJ1-5 TRBV19 15 ASSIAPGGSFLQPQH
TRBJ1-1 TRBV7-9 11 ASSPQQTAEAF
TRBJ2-5 TRBV7-3 14 ASSLGYLGARETQY
TRBJ1-1 TRBV10-2 11 ASSAGRSGEAF
TRBJ2-5 TRBV27 11 ASSFRGEETQY
TRBJ2-1 TRBV11-2 16 ASSLFTSGGASYNEQF
TRBJ1-2 TRBV10-2 13 ASSGLSTTGYGYT
TRBJ2-7 TRBV4-3 13 ASSQRGTAPYEQY
TRBJ2-3 TRBV6-5 13 ASAERGEGTDTQY
TRBJ2-4 TRBV7-9 15 ASSPPIRRTGANIQY